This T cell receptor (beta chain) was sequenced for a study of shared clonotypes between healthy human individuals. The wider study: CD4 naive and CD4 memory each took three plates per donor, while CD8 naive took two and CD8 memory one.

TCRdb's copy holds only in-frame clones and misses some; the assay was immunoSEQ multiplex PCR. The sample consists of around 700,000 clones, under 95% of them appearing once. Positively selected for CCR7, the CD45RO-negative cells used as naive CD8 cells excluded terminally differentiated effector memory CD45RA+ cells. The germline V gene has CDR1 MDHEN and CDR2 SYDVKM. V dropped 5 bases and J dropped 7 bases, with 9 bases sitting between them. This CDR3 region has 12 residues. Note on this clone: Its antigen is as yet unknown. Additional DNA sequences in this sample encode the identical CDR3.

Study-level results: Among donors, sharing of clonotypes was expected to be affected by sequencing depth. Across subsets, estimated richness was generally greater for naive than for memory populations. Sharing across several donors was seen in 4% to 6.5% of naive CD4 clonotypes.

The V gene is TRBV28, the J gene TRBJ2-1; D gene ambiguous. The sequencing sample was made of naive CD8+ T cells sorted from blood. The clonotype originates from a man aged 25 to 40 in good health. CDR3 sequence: CASSPPGNEQFF. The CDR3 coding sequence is TGTGCCAGCAGTCCCCCAGGTAATGAGCAGTTCTTC.